Described below is a single T cell receptor beta chain sequence and its context. The sample comes from a study of blood T cell repertoires in COVID-19. Sequencing used immunoSEQ multiplex PCR; TCRdb keeps in-frame clones, though not all of them. The sample includes about 480,000 clones, roughly 88% of them seen just once. Germline CDR1 and CDR2: KGHSH and LQKENI. The CDR3 contains 12 residues. V lost 4 bases and J lost 6, with 10 bases in between. The chain carries TRBV18 and TRBJ2-7; D unclear. Specimen: peripheral blood. This clonotype was obtained from a woman aged 45 to 65 with COVID-19, enrolled during active disease. CDR3 nucleotide sequence: TGTGCCAGCTCACACCGACTGGGCGAGCAGTACTTC. The encoded protein is CASSHRLGEQYF.